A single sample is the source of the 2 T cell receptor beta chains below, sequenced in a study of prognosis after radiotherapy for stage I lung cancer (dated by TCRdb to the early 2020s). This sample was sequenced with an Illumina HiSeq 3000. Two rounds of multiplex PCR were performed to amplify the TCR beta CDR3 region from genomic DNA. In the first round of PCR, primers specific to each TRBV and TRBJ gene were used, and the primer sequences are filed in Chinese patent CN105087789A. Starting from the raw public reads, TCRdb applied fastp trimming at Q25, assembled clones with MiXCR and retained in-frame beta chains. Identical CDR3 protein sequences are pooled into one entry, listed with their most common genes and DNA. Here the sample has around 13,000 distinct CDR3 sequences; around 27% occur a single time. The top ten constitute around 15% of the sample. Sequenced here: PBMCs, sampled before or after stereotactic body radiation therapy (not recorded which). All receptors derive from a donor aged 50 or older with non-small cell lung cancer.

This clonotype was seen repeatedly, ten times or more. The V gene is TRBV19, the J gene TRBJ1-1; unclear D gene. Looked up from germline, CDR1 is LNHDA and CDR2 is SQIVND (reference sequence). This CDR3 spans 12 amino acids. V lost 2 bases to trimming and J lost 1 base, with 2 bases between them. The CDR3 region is CASSIWNTEAFF. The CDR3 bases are TGTGCCAGTAGTATATGGAACACTGAAGCTTTCTTT.

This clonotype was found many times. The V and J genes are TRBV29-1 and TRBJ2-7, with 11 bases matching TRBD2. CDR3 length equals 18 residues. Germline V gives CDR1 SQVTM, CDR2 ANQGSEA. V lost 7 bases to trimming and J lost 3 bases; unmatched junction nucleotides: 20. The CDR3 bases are TGCAGCGCCCTAGGGTTGCTAGGGCGAGGGACTAGCGGCTACGAGCAGTACTTC. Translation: CSALGLLGRGTSGYEQYF.